This passage covers 12 T cell receptor beta chains from one sample sequenced in a study of T cell responses to AZD1222 COVID-19 vaccine. Generated by immunoSEQ multiplex PCR, the TCRdb table keeps only in-frame clones and is missing some. The table shows about 130,000 clones, with 90% to 95% occurring only once. The sequencing here drew on peripheral blood, taken on day 0 of AZD1222 vaccination. All receptors come from an adult in good health.

The V gene is TRBV7-9, the J gene TRBJ1-2; D remains unclear. Per the germline V gene, CDR1 is SEHNR and CDR2 is FQNEAQ (reference sequence). The CDR3 totals 13 residues. The ends were cut back, 2 bases at V and 4 bases at J, with 8 bases in the middle. The CDR3, as DNA: TGTGCCAGCAGCTTAAATTCCGGCTATGGCTACACCTTC. Translation gives CASSLNSGYGYTF.

The CDR3 DNA reads as TGTGCCAGCAGCGTCGGACGGCAAGAGACCCAGTACTTC. This gives the protein CASSVGRQETQYF. This rearrangement joins TRBV9 to TRBJ2-5; D gene unclear. Germline CDR1 SGDLS, CDR2 YYNGEE. This CDR3 spans 13 amino acids. V lost 2 bases to trimming and J lost 2 bases, with 7 bases between them.

The V gene is TRBV9, the J gene TRBJ1-2, with D possibly being TRBD1 (5 bases). V was trimmed by 3 bases and J by 10 bases, leaving 22 bases between them. The CDR3 totals 15 residues. CDR1 and CDR2 (germline): SGDLS, YYNGEE. The CDR3 spells CASSAAGGGPAIYTF. The CDR3 DNA follows: TGTGCCAGCAGCGCAGCCGGGGGAGGGCCCGCGATCTACACCTTC.

This sequence joins TRBV13 and TRBJ2-4; D is uncertain. The V end lost 0 bases, the J end lost 8 bases, and 11 bases lay between the germline ends. The CDR3 contains 14 residues. In germline, CDR1 is PRHDT, CDR2 FYEKMQ (reference sequence). DNA of the CDR3: TGTGCCAGCAGCTTAGGCCCCGGCTGGGACATTCAGTACTTC. It encodes CASSLGPGWDIQYF.

The chain uses TRBV6-4 and TRBJ1-1, with 9 nucleotides matching TRBD1. Per germline, CDR1 MRHNA and CDR2 SNTAGT. The CDR3 runs 15 residues. V lost 6 bases to trimming and J lost 3 bases; unmatched junction nucleotides: 8. CDR3 sequence: CASRQGAPWDTEAFF. The DNA for the CDR3 is TGTGCCAGCAGACAGGGGGCCCCCTGGGACACTGAAGCTTTCTTT.

The chain joins TRBV5-5 to TRBJ2-3, with a weak D call TRBD1 (5 bases). This CDR3 comprises 15 residues. Trimming took off 0 bases at V and 2 bases at J, with 10 bases between the two ends. In germline, CDR1 is SGHKS, CDR2 YYEKEE (reference sequence). The CDR3, as DNA: TGTGCCAGCAGCTTGGGTCAGGGAATCACAGATACGCAGTATTTT. Its translation: CASSLGQGITDTQYF.

This clone appeared a single time. The J gene is TRBJ1-5, the V gene TRBV24-1; D call uncertain. In germline, CDR1 is KGHDR, CDR2 SFDVKD. There are 14 residues in the CDR3. V was shortened by 3 bases and J by 3 bases, with 8 bases between the two germline ends. The CDR3 DNA is TGTGCCACCAGTGATGGAACATACAATCAGCCCCAGCATTTT. It is translated as CATSDGTYNQPQHF.

This clone was detected only a few times. The genes are TRBV27 and TRBJ1-2; D not resolved. Looked up from germline, CDR1 is MNHEY and CDR2 is SMNVEV (reference sequence). The CDR3 has 12 residues. Deletions cut 6 bases from V and 8 bases from J, with 13 bases between. CDR3 in DNA: TGTGCCAGCAGAACGGGCAACGTGGGCTACACCTTC. It yields the protein CASRTGNVGYTF.

The J gene is TRBJ1-2, the V gene TRBV27, with D perhaps matching TRBD1 (5 bases). The germline CDR1 and CDR2 sequences are MNHEY and SMNVEV (reference sequence). The CDR3 sequence is 15 residues long. V lost 6 bases to trimming and J lost 2 bases, with 16 bases between them. The CDR3 is CASRLQYRKNYGYTF. For the CDR3, the DNA is TGTGCCAGCAGATTACAATACAGGAAAAACTATGGCTACACCTTC.

This clone is a singleton in its sample. The gene calls are TRBV6-2 or TRBV6-3 and TRBJ1-5, with TRBD1 matching over 11 bases. The CDR3 is 15 amino acids. CDR1 MNHEY and CDR2 SVGEGT come from the germline V gene. V shed 6 bases, J shed 5 bases, and the junction held 6 bases outside the gene matches. CDR3 in DNA: TGTGCCAGCAGCGGGCCGGGACAGGGGGATCAGCCCCAGCATTTT. This translates into CASSGPGQGDQPQHF.

The chain uses TRBV10-1 and TRBJ2-2, with no clear D. V lost 6 bases and J lost 1, with 3 bases in between. CDR3 length: 12 amino acids. The germline V gene encodes CDR1 WNHNN and CDR2 SYGVQD (reference sequence). CDR3 nucleotides: TGCGCCAGCAGAAAGAACACCGGGGAGCTGTTTTTT. It is translated as CASRKNTGELFF.

J is TRBJ1-3 and V is TRBV18; the D is unclear. Germline CDR1 reads KGHSH; CDR2 reads LQKENI. This CDR3 comprises 15 residues. The V and J ends lost 0 bases and 3 bases respectively, with 9 bases between them. As DNA, the CDR3 is TGTGCCAGCTCACCACCTTCCGTTTATGGAAACACCATATATTTT. This encodes CASSPPSVYGNTIYF.